The 32 T cell receptor beta chains presented below share a single source sample, sequenced in a study of blood T cell repertoires in COVID-19. The method was immunoSEQ multiplex PCR; TCRdb's version includes in-frame clones alone and lacks a portion of them. The profile shows around 100,000 clones, roughly nine tenths of them singletons. Sequencing used peripheral blood. These receptors originate from a human donor in a cohort sampled during active COVID-19.

V and J are TRBV5-1 and TRBJ2-5; 14 bases are a match to TRBD2. J gave up 2 bases and V 4 bases, and 4 bases lay outside the gene matches. Germline CDR1 is SGHRS and CDR2 is YFSETQ. CDR3 length: 16 residues. CDR3 residues: CASSRTSGGLQETQYF. The CDR3 bases are TGCGCCAGCAGCCGGACTAGCGGGGGGCTACAAGAGACCCAGTACTTC.

This chain links TRBV28 with TRBJ2-7; 9 bases are shared with TRBD1. CDR1 is MDHEN and CDR2 is SYDVKM in the germline V gene. After removal of 2 bases from V and 6 bases from J, the junction contained 11 bases not matched to a gene. The CDR3 length is 16 residues. In nucleotides, the CDR3 is TGTGCCAGCAGTTTAGTGGAGTTCGGGACAGGGAGCGAGCAGTACTTC. Residues: CASSLVEFGTGSEQYF. The variable domain in full, completed from reference TRBV28 and TRBJ2-7, reads DVKVTQSSRYLVKRTGEKVFLECVQDMDHENMFWYRQDPGLGLRLIYFSYDVKMKEKGDIPEGYSVSREKKERFSLILESASTNQTSMYLCASSLVEFGTGSEQYFGPGTRLTVT.

This chain links TRBV27 with TRBJ1-4; D gene ambiguous. Germline V gene data show CDR1 as MNHEY and CDR2 as SMNVEV (reference sequence). The CDR3 consists of 14 residues. V was cut by 0 bases and J by 7 bases, with 9 bases left in between. In DNA, the CDR3 is TGTGCCAGCAGTTTATCAATCCCCAGTGAAAAACTGTTTTTT. As protein: CASSLSIPSEKLFF.

The chain uses TRBV27 and TRBJ2-2, with TRBD2 identical over 9 bases. The trim removed 6 bases at V and 4 bases at J, leaving 9 bases unmatched. The CDR3 contains 16 residues. In germline, CDR1 is MNHEY, CDR2 SMNVEV (reference sequence). CDR3 protein: CASRRAGGGATGELFF. The CDR3 DNA reads as TGTGCCAGCAGGCGGGCCGGCGGGGGGGCCACCGGGGAGCTGTTTTTT.

This chain uses TRBV27 with TRBJ2-5, with a tentative D call TRBD2 (6 bases). This CDR3 is built from 14 residues. Germline values: CDR1 MNHEY, CDR2 SMNVEV (reference sequence). V dropped 3 bases and J dropped 5 bases, with 13 bases sitting between them. CDR3 nucleotide sequence: TGTGCCAGCAGTTTCACTTTTGCGGGGGAGACCCAGTACTTC. It encodes CASSFTFAGETQYF.

This clone appeared a few times. This chain connects TRBV5-1 to TRBJ1-6; D may be TRBD1 (5 bases). The CDR3 length is 17 residues. Trimming took 0 bases from V and 9 from J, leaving 19 bases between them. The V gene's germline CDR1 is SGHRS and CDR2 YFSETQ. The CDR3 DNA sequence: TGCGCCAGCAGCTTGGTCGTTGGGGTCAGGGAATCTTCACCCCTCCACTTT. Protein product: CASSLVVGVRESSPLHF.

CDR3 sequence: CASSISHTNEKLFF. The DNA for the CDR3 is TGTGCCAGTAGTATATCCCATACTAATGAAAAACTGTTTTTT. The genes are TRBV19 and TRBJ1-4; no clear D gene. Deletions cut 2 bases from V and 2 bases from J, with 6 bases between. The CDR3 is made up of 14 amino acids. Germline CDR1 is LNHDA and CDR2 is SQIVND (reference sequence).

Concerning this clone itself: Other nucleotide sequences from this sample produce the same CDR3. The rearrangement links TRBV5-1 to TRBJ2-7; no clear D gene. The V gene lost 0 bases and the J gene lost 0 bases, with 7 bases spanning the gap. Germline V gene sequence: CDR1 SGHRS, CDR2 YFSETQ. CDR3 length equals 14 residues. CDR3 coding DNA: TGCGCCAGCAGCTTGGCCGGGTCCTCCTACGAGCAGTACTTC. This sequence encodes CASSLAGSSYEQYF.

The chain is built from TRBV11-2 and TRBJ2-1, with D perhaps matching TRBD1 (6 bases). The CDR3 is 15 amino acids. CDR1 SGHAT and CDR2 FQNNGV come from the germline V gene. V was trimmed by 5 bases and J by 7 bases, leaving 18 bases between them. CDR3 amino acids: CASSLVGGVANEQFF. The DNA for the CDR3 is TGTGCCAGCAGCCTGGTAGGGGGAGTCGCAAATGAGCAGTTCTTC.

This chain joins TRBV3-1 (or the pseudogene TRBV3-2) and TRBJ2-5; TRBD1 matches 7 bases. The CDR3 contains 15 residues. Trimming at V came to 2 bases and at J to 7 bases, leaving 10 bases not matched to a gene. Germline loops: CDR1 LGHDT, CDR2 YNNKEL (reference sequence). Here the CDR3 reads CASSQRTGAEWTQYF. The CDR3 coding sequence is TGTGCCAGCAGCCAACGGACAGGAGCCGAGTGGACCCAGTACTTC.

The V gene is TRBV9, the J gene TRBJ1-4, with unresolved D. CDR3 size: 14 residues. Germline V gene sequence: CDR1 SGDLS, CDR2 YYNGEE. V dropped 1 base and J dropped 5 bases, with 9 bases sitting between them. The CDR3 bases are TGTGCCAGCAGCGTATCCCAAATGAATGAAAAACTGTTTTTT. Translated, it gives CASSVSQMNEKLFF.

The gene calls are TRBV19 and TRBJ2-1; 10 bases align to TRBD2. V lost 5 bases to trimming and J lost 6 bases; unmatched junction nucleotides: 10. The CDR3 extends over 16 amino acids. Per the germline V gene, CDR1 is LNHDA and CDR2 is SQIVND (reference sequence). CDR3 sequence reads: CASSSDTSGVVNEQFF. In nucleotides, the CDR3 is TGTGCCAGTAGTTCCGATACTAGCGGGGTTGTCAATGAGCAGTTCTTC.

Only one count was recorded for this clone. The chain is built from TRBV24-1 and TRBJ2-3, with a tentative D call TRBD2 (5 bases). CDR3 length: 15 amino acids. The V gene lost 0 bases and the J gene lost 5 bases, with 11 bases spanning the gap. The germline V gene has CDR1 KGHDR and CDR2 SFDVKD. The CDR3 protein is CATSDLLRGVDTQYF. The CDR3 DNA sequence: TGTGCCACCAGTGATTTGCTACGGGGAGTAGATACGCAGTATTTT.

This chain connects TRBV9 to TRBJ2-7; a weak D match, TRBD1 (5 bases). V was trimmed by 4 bases and J by 3 bases, leaving 8 bases between them. This CDR3 comprises 12 residues. Germline-derived CDR1 and CDR2 are SGDLS and YYNGEE. In DNA, the CDR3 is TGTGCCAGCAGCCTGGACAACTACGAGCAGTACTTC. Translating gives CASSLDNYEQYF.

V usage is TRBV4-1 and J usage is TRBJ2-2; perhaps TRBD1 as D (6 bases). The CDR3 loop spans 15 amino acids. The germline V gene encodes CDR1 MGHRA and CDR2 YSYEKL. V lost 2 bases to trimming and J lost 2 bases, with 9 bases between them. The CDR3 DNA reads as TGCGCCAGCAGCCAACCGGACAGCAACACCGGGGAGCTGTTTTTT. It is translated as CASSQPDSNTGELFF.

The CDR3 DNA reads TGTGCCAGCAGCTTACGTAACAGGGACACTGAAGCTTTCTTT. Its translation: CASSLRNRDTEAFF. The chain couples TRBV7-3 to TRBJ1-1; weak D call: TRBD1 (6 bases). V lost 2 bases and J lost 3, with 10 bases in between. Germline values: CDR1 SGHTA, CDR2 FQGTGA. The CDR3 totals 14 residues.

The chain combines TRBV7-9 with TRBJ2-2; 11 bases match TRBD2. CDR3 size: 17 residues. Germline trimming cut 4 bases from V and 6 bases from J; bases unmatched to any gene: 10. The germline gives CDR1 SEHNR, CDR2 FQNEAQ (reference sequence). In nucleotides, the CDR3 is TGTGCCAGCAGCTCAGGGACTAGCGGCGTTCTAGCCGGGGAGCTGTTTTTT. This gives the protein CASSSGTSGVLAGELFF.

This chain links TRBV6-2 or TRBV6-3 with TRBJ2-2; TRBD1 might be the D (6 bases). CDR3 size: 16 residues. V was cut by 5 bases and J by 1 base, with 14 bases left in between. Germline lookup yields CDR1 MNHEY and CDR2 SVGEGT. The chain's CDR3 is CASSPRGSGNTGELFF. CDR3 nucleotide sequence: TGTGCCAGCAGTCCCAGGGGATCGGGGAACACCGGGGAGCTGTTTTTT.

The chain uses TRBV28 and TRBJ2-7; perhaps TRBD1 as D (6 bases). Germline CDR1 is MDHEN and CDR2 is SYDVKM. The CDR3 is 14 amino acids. Trimming removed 3 bases at V and 1 base at J, with 10 bases between. CDR3 region: CASSFPDSSYEQYF. The CDR3 region has the DNA TGTGCCAGCAGTTTCCCGGACAGTTCCTACGAGCAGTACTTC.

The chain links TRBV29-1 to TRBJ1-1, with D uncertain. There are 13 residues in the CDR3. Germline CDR1 is SQVTM and CDR2 is ANQGSEA. V was cut by 2 bases and J by 1 base, with 8 bases left in between. The CDR3, as DNA: TGCAGCGTTGAAACACCCAGGAACACTGAAGCTTTCTTT. Protein product: CSVETPRNTEAFF.

This clone was counted between two and nine times. The chain recombines TRBV19 with TRBJ2-7, with 12 bases matching TRBD1. Germline CDR1 LNHDA, CDR2 SQIVND (reference sequence). J was trimmed by 4 bases and V by 4 bases; bases with no gene match: 5. The CDR3 loop spans 15 amino acids. The CDR3 spells CASSKGDRGLYEQYF. As DNA, the CDR3 is TGTGCCAGTAGTAAGGGGGACAGGGGGCTGTACGAGCAGTACTTC.

The J gene is TRBJ1-5, the V gene TRBV7-9, with TRBD1 identical over 10 bases. This CDR3 region has 15 residues. Germline CDR1 and CDR2: SEHNR and FQNEAQ (reference sequence). V dropped 3 bases and J dropped 9; count of bases not matched to a gene: 8. This chain's CDR3 is CASSFGTGEVSPQHF. In DNA form, the CDR3 reads TGTGCCAGCAGCTTCGGGACAGGGGAGGTGTCGCCCCAGCATTTT.

V usage is TRBV28 and J usage is TRBJ2-1; 7 bases map to TRBD1. Germline CDR1 reads MDHEN; CDR2 reads SYDVKM. This CDR3 has 21 amino acids. The trim removed 3 bases at V and 7 bases at J, leaving 27 bases unmatched. For the CDR3, the DNA is TGTGCCAGCAGTTTGGCGCCCGGGACAGTTCAATCCTTACAGGGTCGGAATGAGCAGTTCTTC. Protein product: CASSLAPGTVQSLQGRNEQFF.

The chain combines TRBV11-2 with TRBJ2-5; D is ambiguous. The CDR3 is 16 residues long. Per germline, CDR1 SGHAT and CDR2 FQNNGV. V gave up 0 bases and J gave up 5 bases, with 16 bases separating them. In DNA, the CDR3 is TGTGCCAGCAGCTTAGATGGTGCGGCGCCTTTGGAGACCCAGTACTTC. Residues: CASSLDGAAPLETQYF.

J is TRBJ1-4 and V is TRBV19, with 8 bases matching TRBD1. CDR1 is LNHDA and CDR2 is SQIVND in the germline V gene (reference sequence). Unmatched junction bases numbered 9, after V lost 8 bases and J lost 4 bases. This CDR3 region has 15 residues. CDR3 nucleotides: TGTGCCAGTGCCCAGGGGGCCAGGGTTAATGAAAAACTGTTTTTT. This sequence encodes CASAQGARVNEKLFF.

The chain carries TRBV7-9 and TRBJ1-3; D is possibly TRBD1 (5 bases). This CDR3 comprises 14 residues. The germline V gene encodes CDR1 SEHNR and CDR2 FQNEAQ (reference sequence). Deletions cut 8 bases from V and 8 bases from J, with 19 bases between. The CDR3: CASRAPLTGDTIYF. The CDR3 DNA is TGTGCCAGCCGGGCTCCTTTGACGGGGGACACCATATATTTT. Full variable domain (rest looked up from reference TRBV7-9 and TRBJ1-3): DTGVSQNPRHKITKRGQNVTFRCDPISEHNRLYWYRQTLGQGPEFLTYFQNEAQLEKSRLLSDRFSAERPKGSFSTLEIQRTEQGDSAMYLCASRAPLTGDTIYFGEGSWLTVV.

DNA of the CDR3: TGTGCCAGCACCCACAGGGATCTCCAAGAGACCCAGTACTTC. Encoded protein: CASTHRDLQETQYF. This chain joins TRBV5-8 and TRBJ2-5, with TRBD1 as a possible D gene (6 bases). The CDR3 spans 14 residues. V lost 6 bases to trimming and J lost 1 base, with 13 bases between them. Germline CDR1 and CDR2: SGHTS and YDEGEE.

V usage is TRBV6-5 and J usage is TRBJ2-7, with 8 bases that match TRBD1. CDR3 length equals 15 residues. Per the germline V gene, CDR1 is MNHEY and CDR2 is SVGAGI. J gave up 3 bases and V 4 bases, and 8 bases lay outside the gene matches. CDR3 sequence: CASSSGQGLDYEQYF. The CDR3 DNA reads as TGTGCCAGCAGTTCAGGACAGGGTTTGGACTACGAGCAGTACTTC.

The V gene is TRBV9, the J gene TRBJ2-5, with 8 bases lining up with TRBD1. The ends lost 3 bases at V and 8 bases at J; junction bases unmatched: 9. The germline V gene encodes CDR1 SGDLS and CDR2 YYNGEE. The CDR3 totals 14 residues. Written as DNA, the CDR3 is TGTGCCAGCAGCGATACAGGGGGGACAAAAACCCAGTACTTC. Protein product: CASSDTGGTKTQYF.

This clone was seen only a few times. The V call is TRBV2, the J call TRBJ2-1, with TRBD1 identical over 8 bases. Germline CDR1 SNHLY, CDR2 FYNNEI. Trimming cost V 7 bases and J 7 bases; bases outside gene matches: 6. The length of the CDR3 is 13 residues. The CDR3 coding sequence is TGTGCCAGCAAGCAGGACAGGGCGAATGAGCAGTTCTTC. Translated, it gives CASKQDRANEQFF.

This clone was counted once. This chain links TRBV7-2 with TRBJ1-2; 7 nucleotides match TRBD1. The germline V gene encodes CDR1 SGHTA and CDR2 FQGNSA. The CDR3 is made up of 17 amino acids. V dropped 4 bases and J dropped 4; count of bases not matched to a gene: 15. The CDR3 DNA sequence: TGTGCCAGCAGCTCCACCTACAGTGTGGGACAGATCTATGGCTACACCTTC. This gives the protein CASSSTYSVGQIYGYTF. The whole variable domain, filled in from reference TRBV7-2 and TRBJ1-2, reads GAGVSQSPSNKVTEKGKDVELRCDPISGHTALYWYRQSLGQGLEFLIYFQGNSAPDKSGLPSDRFSAERTGGSVSTLTIQRTQQEDSAVYLCASSSTYSVGQIYGYTFGSGTRLTVV.

The rearrangement links TRBV7-9 to TRBJ1-3; 7 bases fit TRBD1. The CDR3 is made up of 14 amino acids. The J segment lost 1 base and the V segment lost 6 bases, leaving 3 bases of the junction unmatched. Germline values: CDR1 SEHNR, CDR2 FQNEAQ (reference sequence). The CDR3 protein is CASSTDRSGNTIYF. The CDR3 bases are TGTGCCAGCAGTACGGACAGGTCTGGAAACACCATATATTTT.